The next 27 T cell receptor beta chains were all read from a single sample in a study of Graves' ophthalmopathy and Graves' hyperthyroidism. RNA transcripts were the source from which TCR beta CDR3 regions were amplified. An opening RT-PCR round employed HTBI primers and preceded a second-round multiplex PCR. TCRdb re-analysed the multiplex PCR reads in MiXCR, keeping a single row per CDR3 protein. The table lists a few hundred thousand distinct CDR3 sequences, approximately 21% of them singletons. Sequencing used peripheral blood. The source of these receptors is a woman aged 50 to 65 with Graves' ophthalmopathy.

This clonotype was counted ten times or more. The chain recombines TRBV20-1 with TRBJ1-2; 7 bases map to TRBD1. This CDR3 has 14 amino acids. Per the germline V gene, CDR1 is DFQATT and CDR2 is SNEGSKA (reference sequence). V lost 5 bases and J lost 4; bases outside the gene matches: 10. In DNA form, the CDR3 reads TGCAGTGCTCCCTGGGACAGCTCCAGCTATGGCTACACCTTC. This translates into CSAPWDSSSYGYTF.

The sample holds many counts of this clonotype. The chain uses TRBV28 and TRBJ2-5; TRBD2 matches at 8 bases. The CDR3 has 14 amino acids. V was pared by 2 bases and J by 4 bases, with 3 bases of the junction left unmatched. Germline V CDR1 and CDR2: MDHEN, SYDVKM. The chain's CDR3 is CASSLLRGGETQYF. The CDR3 DNA sequence: TGTGCCAGCAGTTTACTCCGGGGGGGAGAGACCCAGTACTTC.

The table lists this clonotype with a count of one. V is TRBV7-2 and J is TRBJ2-7, with no clear D. This CDR3 spans 12 amino acids. The germline gives CDR1 SGHTA, CDR2 FQGNSA. V lost 1 base and J lost 5, with 6 bases in between. The CDR3 spells CASSLGFDEQYF. In nucleotides, the CDR3 is TGTGCCAGCAGCTTAGGATTCGACGAGCAGTACTTC.

This clonotype was detected many times. This chain uses TRBV5-6 with TRBJ1-1; TRBD1 might be the D (5 bases). This CDR3 has 15 residues. Germline CDR1 is SGHDT and CDR2 is YYEEEE. V dropped 0 bases and J dropped 1 base, with 10 bases sitting between them. CDR3 sequence (DNA): TGTGCCAGCAGCTTGGCCGGGGCAGGGAACACTGAAGCTTTCTTT. Translating gives CASSLAGAGNTEAFF. Based on the CDR3 plus reference TRBV5-6 and TRBJ1-1, the full variable domain is DAGVTQSPTHLIKTRGQQVTLRCSPKSGHDTVSWYQQALGQGPQFIFQYYEEEERQRGNFPDRFSGHQFPNYSSELNVNALLLGDSALYLCASSLAGAGNTEAFFGQGTRLTVV.

This clonotype was seen ten or more times. This may come from a read error, since a much larger clone is one base off. This CDR3 reads CASSVSLGDRALYERYF. The DNA of the CDR3 is TGTGCCAGCAGTGTGTCGCTTGGGGACAGGGCCCTATACGAGCGGTACTTC. This chain uses TRBV27 with TRBJ2-7, with TRBD1 identical over 9 bases. CDR3 length equals 17 residues. From germline, CDR1 is MNHEY and CDR2 SMNVEV (reference sequence).

The sample holds many counts of this clonotype. This chain connects TRBV11-1 to TRBJ1-2; D unclear. Per germline, CDR1 SGHAT and CDR2 FQDESV (reference sequence). The V end lost 0 bases, the J end lost 8 bases, and 13 bases lay between the germline ends. The CDR3 spans 14 residues. CDR3: CASSLAGSLDGYTF. The CDR3 bases are TGTGCCAGCAGCTTAGCGGGCAGTCTAGACGGCTACACCTTC.

The sample holds many counts of this clonotype. The V call is TRBV12-3 or TRBV12-4, the J call TRBJ2-7, with 8 bases identical to TRBD2. The junction had 18 bases not matched to a gene; V was cut back by 3 bases and J by 2 bases. CDR3 length: 19 amino acids. The CDR3 loop is CASSFLPLLSGSPTYEQYF. CDR3 DNA sequence: TGTGCCAGCAGTTTCCTCCCCTTGCTGAGCGGGAGTCCCACCTACGAGCAGTACTTC.

In its sample, this clonotype was seen many times. This chain joins TRBV7-9 and TRBJ2-3, with 10 bases fitting TRBD1. The CDR3 spans 14 residues. From germline, CDR1 is SEHNR and CDR2 FQNEAQ (reference sequence). The ends lost 5 bases at V and 5 bases at J; junction bases unmatched: 4. In nucleotides, the CDR3 is TGTGCCAGCAGCCTGACAGGGGGCATAGATACGCAGTATTTT. This encodes CASSLTGGIDTQYF.

This clonotype was detected many times. The chain carries TRBV11-2 and TRBJ2-5, with TRBD1 identical over 7 bases. Germline V gene lookup returns CDR1 SGHAT and CDR2 FQNNGV. CDR3 length: 15 amino acids. V was clipped by 5 bases and J by 0 bases; unmatched bases: 6. The CDR3 loop is CASSIGTAHQETQYF. DNA of the CDR3: TGTGCCAGCAGCATCGGGACAGCACACCAAGAGACCCAGTACTTC. Complete variable domain (other parts from reference TRBV11-2 and TRBJ2-5): EAGVAQSPRYKIIEKRQSVAFWCNPISGHATLYWYQQILGQGPKLLIQFQNNGVVDDSQLPKDRFSAERLKGVDSTLKIQPAKLEDSAVYLCASSIGTAHQETQYFGPGTRLLVL.

This clonotype was seen ten or more times. V and J are TRBV7-3 and TRBJ1-1; a possible D gene is TRBD1 (6 bases). The germline gives CDR1 SGHTA, CDR2 FQGTGA. The length of the CDR3 is 13 residues. V was cut by 5 bases and J by 6 bases, with 13 bases left in between. DNA for the CDR3: TGTGCCAGCAGCCCTACAGGGTTACCTGAAGCTTTCTTT. Its protein product is CASSPTGLPEAFF.

This clonotype was seen repeatedly, ten times or more. The chain is built from TRBV19 and TRBJ1-1, with TRBD1 matching 9 bases. Germline V lookup: CDR1 LNHDA, CDR2 SQIVND (reference sequence). This CDR3 spans 16 amino acids. V lost 1 base and J lost 4; bases outside the gene matches: 7. The CDR3 region has the DNA TGTGCCAGTAGTATAGTTCACAGGGGGCGCAGCACTGAAGCTTTCTTT. Protein: CASSIVHRGRSTEAFF.

This clonotype was detected only a few times. As DNA, the CDR3 is TGTGCCATCAGTGAGCGACCCCCCGGGACAGGGGGCACCGGGGAGCTGTTTTTT. It is translated as CAISERPPGTGGTGELFF. The chain has TRBV10-3 and TRBJ2-2; 11 nucleotides line up with TRBD1. CDR3 size: 18 residues. Germline lookup yields CDR1 ENHRY and CDR2 SYGVKD. V shed 2 bases, J shed 4 bases, and the junction held 9 bases outside the gene matches.

On this clonotype itself: A single base separates this from a much larger clone, so it may be a read error. V usage is TRBV6-5 and J usage is TRBJ2-7; weak D call: TRBD2 (5 bases). The CDR3 contains 16 residues. Germline V CDR1 and CDR2: MNHEY, SVGAGI. CDR3 bases: TGTGCCATCAGTTACTCGAGGAGGAGGCGGTTGAACGAGCAGTACTTC. Its protein product is CAISYSRRRRLNEQYF.

Ten or more counts support this clonotype. J is TRBJ2-4 and V is TRBV15; 8 bases are shared with TRBD1. Trimming cost V 6 bases and J 1 base; bases outside gene matches: 5. The CDR3 extends over 15 amino acids. The germline V gene encodes CDR1 LNHNV and CDR2 YYDKDF (reference sequence). CDR3 in DNA: TGTGCCACCAGGGCAGGACAGGGCGCCAAAAACATTCAGTACTTC. The encoded protein is CATRAGQGAKNIQYF.

Ten or more counts support this clonotype. The gene calls are TRBV29-1 and TRBJ2-7, with 7 nucleotides matching TRBD2. Germline V gene sequence: CDR1 SQVTM, CDR2 ANQGSEA. V trimming: 6 bases; J trimming: 3 bases; junction bases outside the gene matches: 5. The CDR3 loop spans 12 amino acids. CDR3 in amino acids: CSVREVGYEQYF. The CDR3 region has the DNA TGCAGCGTACGGGAGGTGGGCTACGAGCAGTACTTC.

This clonotype was seen ten or more times. The V gene is TRBV6-5, the J gene TRBJ1-1, with 11 bases that match TRBD1. This CDR3 spans 15 amino acids. With 2 bases clipped from V and 4 bases from J, the junction kept 3 bases outside the gene matches. Germline values: CDR1 MNHEY, CDR2 SVGAGI. The chain's CDR3 is CASSYHGTGGTEAFF. For the CDR3, the DNA is TGTGCCAGCAGTTACCATGGGACAGGGGGCACTGAAGCTTTCTTT.

This clonotype was found many times. This sequence joins TRBV9 and TRBJ2-2, with D possibly being TRBD1 or TRBD2 (5 bases each). V was shortened by 0 bases and J by 6 bases, with 6 bases between the two germline ends. CDR1 and CDR2 (germline): SGDLS, YYNGEE. CDR3 length equals 13 residues. CDR3 loop: CASSVVGAGELFF. The CDR3 DNA sequence: TGTGCCAGCAGCGTAGTGGGGGCCGGGGAGCTGTTTTTT.

This clonotype was counted at least ten times. J is TRBJ2-2 and V is TRBV7-3; D is uncertain. Germline CDR1 SGHTA, CDR2 FQGTGA. There are 12 residues in the CDR3. V lost 4 bases and J lost 6, with 6 bases in between. The CDR3 protein is CASSSIPGELFF. CDR3 nucleotide sequence: TGTGCCAGCAGCTCTATACCCGGGGAGCTGTTTTTT.

The rearrangement links TRBV12-3 or TRBV12-4 to TRBJ1-1, with 10 bases identical to TRBD1. J gave up 7 bases and V 6 bases, and 8 bases lay outside the gene matches. This CDR3 contains 14 residues. This chain's CDR3 is CASRPTGGLGEAFF. CDR3 sequence (DNA): TGTGCCAGCAGACCGACAGGGGGCTTGGGTGAAGCTTTCTTT.

This clonotype was counted a single time. The CDR3 DNA reads TGTGCCAGCAGTTTATCCGCCTGGGAGACCCAGTACTTC. Amino acid sequence: CASSLSAWETQYF. The gene calls are TRBV27 and TRBJ2-5; D gene unclear. V lost 0 bases, J lost 5 bases, and 7 bases lay in between. This CDR3 has 13 residues. Germline V gene sequence: CDR1 MNHEY, CDR2 SMNVEV (reference sequence).

This clonotype occurred many times. The chain links TRBV5-1 to TRBJ2-7; D might be TRBD2 (5 bases). The CDR3 consists of 13 residues. Deletions cut 1 base from V and 1 base from J, with 6 bases between. Germline loops: CDR1 SGHRS, CDR2 YFSETQ. CDR3 region: CASSLTRSYEQYF. The CDR3 nucleotides read TGCGCCAGCAGCTTGACTAGGTCCTACGAGCAGTACTTC.

This clonotype has at least ten counts. The chain employs TRBV19 and TRBJ1-1; D gene uncertain. V lost 6 bases and J 4 bases, leaving 6 bases between the germline ends. CDR1 is LNHDA, CDR2 SQIVND, per germline (reference sequence). The length of the CDR3 is 11 residues. CDR3 bases: TGTGCCAGTAGGCATGGCACTGAAGCTTTCTTT. Amino acid sequence: CASRHGTEAFF.

This chain connects TRBV6-2 or TRBV6-3 to TRBJ2-7; 7 nucleotides line up with TRBD2. From germline, CDR1 is MNHEY and CDR2 SVGEGT. The length of the CDR3 is 13 residues. The J segment lost 4 bases and the V segment lost 7 bases, leaving 7 bases of the junction unmatched. CDR3 sequence reads: CASTMSGIYEQYF. The DNA for the CDR3 is TGTGCCAGCACCATGAGCGGGATATACGAGCAGTACTTC.

The J gene is TRBJ2-5, the V gene TRBV15, with 7 bases aligning to TRBD2. The CDR3 loop spans 14 amino acids. CDR1 and CDR2 from the germline V gene are LNHNV and YYDKDF (reference sequence). J gave up 3 bases and V 0 bases, and 1 base lay outside the gene matches. The CDR3 reads CATSRDLAEETQYF. The CDR3, as DNA: TGTGCCACCAGCAGAGATCTAGCGGAAGAGACCCAGTACTTC.

At least ten counts were recorded for this clonotype. This may be a read error: a much more frequent sequence differs by one nucleotide. The CDR3 does not end in the conserved phenylalanine or tryptophan, so this is likely a read error. The chain has TRBV27 and TRBJ1-1, with TRBD1 matching 9 bases. Germline assignment: CDR1 MNHEY and CDR2 SMNVEV (reference sequence). Trimming cost V 6 bases and J 4 bases; bases outside gene matches: 6. The CDR3 sequence is 14 residues long. The CDR3 is CASRPRQGVTEAFL. Written as DNA, the CDR3 is TGTGCCAGCAGGCCCCGACAGGGGGTCACTGAAGCTTTCCTT.

This clonotype has a count of ten or more. The chain has TRBV7-3 and TRBJ2-5; D is uncertain. Trimming pared 4 bases from V and 0 bases from J, leaving 6 bases between. Germline CDR1 is SGHTA and CDR2 is FQGTGA. The CDR3 spans 13 residues. DNA for the CDR3: TGTGCCAGCAGCTCCACGTACCAAGAGACCCAGTACTTC. This codes for CASSSTYQETQYF.

This clonotype was seen many times. The gene calls are TRBV7-3 and TRBJ2-2, with TRBD2 matching over 8 bases. The CDR3 totals 14 residues. J gave up 7 bases and V 5 bases, and 6 bases lay outside the gene matches. In germline, CDR1 is SGHTA, CDR2 FQGTGA. As DNA, the CDR3 is TGTGCCAGCAGCCCGACTAGCGTAAACGGGGAGCTGTTTTTT. This encodes CASSPTSVNGELFF.